These 29 T cell receptor beta chains came from one sample sequenced in a study of T cells after yellow fever vaccination. TCRdb redid the calling of the 5' RACE reads with MiXCR, one entry per CDR3 protein. The sample includes around 250,000 distinct CDR3 sequences, about 5% of them seen just once. This material consisted of CD4+ T cells sorted from PBMCs, taken on the day of the yellow fever booster vaccination. The receptors stem from a man between 18 and 35 years old who received the YFV17D yellow fever vaccine.

There are a few counts of this clonotype. The V gene is TRBV5-4, the J gene TRBJ1-2; a weak D match, TRBD1 (6 bases). The V gene's germline CDR1 is SGHNT and CDR2 YYREEE (reference sequence). Trimming left V 0 bases short and J 7 bases short, with 10 bases between. The CDR3 has 13 amino acids. Here the CDR3 DNA reads TGTGCCAGCAGCTTGGCAAACAGGGTTGGCTACACCTTC. This sequence encodes CASSLANRVGYTF.

In DNA form, the CDR3 reads TGCGCCAGCAGCCAAGATCGTGGACAGGGAATGGCTTTCTTT. Protein: CASSQDRGQGMAFF. The chain carries TRBV4-1 and TRBJ1-1; 8 positions match TRBD1. Germline values: CDR1 MGHRA, CDR2 YSYEKL. The J segment lost 11 bases and the V segment lost 0 bases, leaving 8 bases of the junction unmatched. The CDR3 sequence is 14 residues long.

This sequence joins TRBV6-5 and TRBJ2-2; 9 nucleotides match TRBD2. The CDR3 is 16 residues long. The trim removed 0 bases at V and 3 bases at J, leaving 2 bases unmatched. Germline CDR1 is MNHEY and CDR2 is SVGAGI. DNA for the CDR3: TGTGCCAGCAGTTACTCTCGACTAGCGGACACCGGGGAGCTGTTTTTT. Its translation: CASSYSRLADTGELFF.

There are many counts of this clonotype. The chain combines TRBV20-1 with TRBJ1-6, with TRBD1 matching 7 bases. Looked up from germline, CDR1 is DFQATT and CDR2 is SNEGSKA (reference sequence). V shed 6 bases, J shed 7 bases, and the junction held 9 bases outside the gene matches. CDR3 length equals 14 residues. The CDR3: CSARENRGNSPLHF. In DNA form, the CDR3 reads TGCAGTGCCCGGGAGAACAGGGGAAATTCACCCCTCCACTTT.

The rearrangement uses TRBV27 and TRBJ1-6; D gene unclear. The germline CDR1 and CDR2 sequences are MNHEY and SMNVEV (reference sequence). Trimming stripped 0 bases from V and 7 bases from J, with 13 bases between. The CDR3 has 16 amino acids. CDR3 DNA: TGTGCCAGCAGTTTATCAGGGTTGGGTTCGAATTCACCCCTCCACTTT. This translates into CASSLSGLGSNSPLHF.

This clonotype was counted a few times. The chain joins TRBV5-1 to TRBJ2-7, with 9 positions matching TRBD1. This CDR3 is 13 amino acids long. CDR1 is SGHRS and CDR2 is YFSETQ in the germline V gene. V lost 3 bases, J lost 6 bases, and 4 bases stayed unmatched. The CDR3 DNA sequence: TGCGCCAGCAGCTGGGGACAGGGCTTCGAGCAGTACGTC. Amino acids: CASSWGQGFEQYV.

This clonotype was recorded many times. This CDR3 is CASSMGTGLEAFF. The CDR3 coding sequence is TGCGCCAGCAGCATGGGGACAGGACTAGAAGCTTTCTTT. The V and J genes are TRBV5-1 and TRBJ1-1, with 8 bases fitting TRBD1. J gave up 8 bases and V 4 bases, and 7 bases lay outside the gene matches. The germline V gene encodes CDR1 SGHRS and CDR2 YFSETQ. The CDR3 runs to 13 residues.

The rearrangement uses TRBV30 and TRBJ1-5; D not resolved. Trimming took 1 base from V and 0 from J, leaving 4 bases between them. The germline CDR1 and CDR2 sequences are GTSNPN and SVGIG (reference sequence). This CDR3 has 13 residues. Written as DNA, the CDR3 is TGTGCCTGGAGTGACAGTAGCAATCAGCCCCAGCATTTT. Its translation is CAWSDSSNQPQHF.

The chain recombines TRBV7-9 with TRBJ1-4; D is unclear. V dropped 5 bases and J dropped 8 bases, with 6 bases sitting between them. The germline V gene encodes CDR1 SEHNR and CDR2 FQNEAQ (reference sequence). The CDR3 runs to 11 residues. This CDR3 reads CASSPGEKLFF. CDR3 nucleotides: TGTGCCAGCAGCCCCGGGGAAAAACTGTTTTTT.

There are many counts of this clonotype. The chain uses TRBV12-3 or TRBV12-4 and TRBJ2-3, with D perhaps matching TRBD2 (5 bases). V was clipped by 3 bases and J by 3 bases, with 22 bases between them. The CDR3 consists of 18 residues. Here the CDR3 DNA reads TGTGCCAGCAGTTTTCATTGGGTTGGAGGTAGGCGGACAGATACGCAGTATTTT. The encoded protein is CASSFHWVGGRRTDTQYF.

The chain recombines TRBV6-5 with TRBJ2-5; 9 nucleotides align to TRBD2. The CDR3 consists of 15 residues. Germline loops: CDR1 MNHEY, CDR2 SVGAGI. The junction had 9 bases not matched to a gene; V was cut back by 5 bases and J by 5 bases. The DNA for the CDR3 is TGTGCCAGCAGTAAACTTTCTAGCGGGGAGGAGACCCAGTACTTC. Protein product: CASSKLSSGEETQYF.

This clonotype was seen ten or more times. CDR3 protein: CASSDGALGAGTYEQYF. For the CDR3, the DNA is TGTGCCAGCAGTGATGGGGCCTTGGGAGCGGGAACCTACGAGCAGTACTTC. The genes are TRBV2 and TRBJ2-7; the match to TRBD2 covers 7 bases. Germline values: CDR1 SNHLY, CDR2 FYNNEI. The V and J ends lost 3 bases and 2 bases, in that order; junction bases with no gene match: 13. CDR3 size: 17 residues.

This clonotype was recorded a few times. The chain joins TRBV5-6 to TRBJ1-1, with no clear D. The V end lost 4 bases, the J end lost 3 bases, and 7 bases lay between the germline ends. The CDR3 has 12 amino acids. Germline values: CDR1 SGHDT, CDR2 YYEEEE. The CDR3 sequence is CASSLWDTEAFF. The CDR3 DNA reads TGTGCCAGCAGCCTGTGGGACACTGAAGCTTTCTTT.

The chain is built from TRBV10-1 and TRBJ2-3; D remains unclear. Germline lookup yields CDR1 WNHNN and CDR2 SYGVQD (reference sequence). The CDR3 consists of 15 residues. The V end was cut by 4 bases, the J end by 4 bases, with 15 bases between. This chain's CDR3 is CASSAPGVAADTQYF. CDR3 in DNA: TGCGCCAGCAGTGCCCCAGGAGTCGCCGCAGATACGCAGTATTTT.

The chain uses TRBV7-2 and TRBJ1-1, with D perhaps TRBD1 (5 bases). CDR1 is SGHTA, CDR2 FQGNSA, per germline. The germline V and J ends were trimmed by 5 bases and 0 bases, with 10 bases remaining between them. The CDR3 covers 14 residues. The DNA for the CDR3 is TGTGCCAGCAGCCCGGGACGGCTGAACACTGAAGCTTTCTTT. It specifies CASSPGRLNTEAFF.

This clonotype was observed a handful of times. The chain employs TRBV7-3 and TRBJ2-5; 10 nucleotides line up with TRBD2. This CDR3 is built from 17 residues. Trimming took 2 bases from V and 4 from J; bases not matched to a gene: 10. CDR1 is SGHTA and CDR2 is FQGTGA in the germline V gene. For the CDR3, the DNA is TGTGCCAGCAGCTTAGAAGCGGGGGGGAGCGCTTCAGAGACCCAGTACTTC. This encodes CASSLEAGGSASETQYF. The full variable domain, with the rest looked up from reference TRBV7-3 and TRBJ2-5, is GAGVSQTPSNKVTEKGKYVELRCDPISGHTALYWYRQSLGQGPEFLIYFQGTGAADDSGLPNDRFFAVRPEGSVSTLKIQRTERGDSAVYLCASSLEAGGSASETQYFGPGTRLLVL.

The table lists this clonotype with many counts. This chain joins TRBV6-2 or TRBV6-3 and TRBJ2-5, with 8 positions matching TRBD1. Trimming cost V 4 bases and J 2 bases; bases outside gene matches: 15. The CDR3 consists of 18 residues. Looked up from germline, CDR1 is MNHEY and CDR2 is SVGEGT. CDR3 nucleotides: TGTGCCAGCAGTTCGACAGGGGTCATGAGGGGAAGACAAGAGACCCAGTACTTC. It codes for CASSSTGVMRGRQETQYF.

This clonotype appeared a few times. The V and J genes are TRBV18 and TRBJ1-2; D remains unclear. Germline V gives CDR1 KGHSH, CDR2 LQKENI. The CDR3 length is 14 residues. Trimming left V 0 bases short and J 2 bases short, with 7 bases between. The CDR3 is CASSPPFRNYGYTF. The CDR3 nucleotides are TGTGCCAGCTCACCACCCTTTCGGAACTATGGCTACACCTTC.

This clonotype showed up many times. The chain has TRBV20-1 and TRBJ2-5, with TRBD2 identical over 8 bases. Trimming took 0 bases from V and 5 from J; bases not matched to a gene: 11. The CDR3 covers 16 residues. CDR1 and CDR2 from the germline V gene are DFQATT and SNEGSKA (reference sequence). In DNA form, the CDR3 reads TGCAGTGCTAGAGATCGACCGGGGGGGCCTAGTGAGACCCAGTACTTC. Translation: CSARDRPGGPSETQYF.

This clonotype showed up many times. Here the CDR3 reads CASSLLTGVNIQYF. Here the CDR3 DNA reads TGTGCCAGCAGCCTACTGACAGGGGTTAACATTCAGTACTTC. The V call is TRBV5-5, the J call TRBJ2-4, with TRBD1 matching 8 bases. V lost 4 bases and J lost 7; bases outside the gene matches: 7. This CDR3 spans 14 amino acids. Germline V gene sequence: CDR1 SGHKS, CDR2 YYEKEE (reference sequence).

The chain has TRBV7-9 and TRBJ1-2; D is unresolved. The CDR3 covers 14 residues. The germline V and J ends were trimmed by 1 base and 4 bases, with 10 bases remaining between them. In germline, CDR1 is SEHNR, CDR2 FQNEAQ (reference sequence). The CDR3 region is CASSLGGPIYGYTF. Here the CDR3 DNA reads TGTGCCAGCAGCTTAGGGGGTCCCATCTATGGCTACACCTTC.

This clonotype was detected many times. The chain uses TRBV5-1 and TRBJ2-4; D assignment may be TRBD1 or TRBD2 (5 bases each). CDR1 SGHRS and CDR2 YFSETQ come from the germline V gene. Trimming took off 4 bases at V and 10 bases at J, with 21 bases between the two ends. The CDR3 extends over 15 amino acids. The CDR3 loop is CASSQGPLGLHIQYF. CDR3 bases: TGCGCCAGCAGCCAGGGACCACTCGGCCTTCATATTCAGTACTTC. Variable domain in full (rest from reference TRBV5-1 and TRBJ2-4): KAGVTQTPRYLIKTRGQQVTLSCSPISGHRSVSWYQQTPGQGLQFLFEYFSETQRNKGNFPGRFSGRQFSNSRSEMNVSTLELGDSALYLCASSQGPLGLHIQYFGAGTRLSVL.

The chain has TRBV3-1 and TRBJ1-6; D gene uncertain. CDR1 is LGHDT and CDR2 is YNNKEL in the germline V gene (reference sequence). Trimming took off 1 base at V and 6 bases at J, with 7 bases between the two ends. The CDR3 has 14 amino acids. The CDR3 nucleotides read TGTGCCAGCAGCCAAGGACCTCTTAATTCACCCCTCCACTTT. Its translation is CASSQGPLNSPLHF. Based on the CDR3 plus reference TRBV3-1 and TRBJ1-6, the full variable domain is DTAVSQTPKYLVTQMGNDKSIKCEQNLGHDTMYWYKQDSKKFLKIMFSYNNKELIINETVPNRFSPKSPDKAHLNLHINSLELGDSAVYFCASSQGPLNSPLHFGNGTRLTVT.

The table lists this clonotype with a few counts. V is TRBV6-6 and J is TRBJ1-3; D call uncertain. Germline loops: CDR1 MNHNY, CDR2 SVGAGI (reference sequence). The V end was cut by 0 bases, the J end by 0 bases, with 6 bases between. This CDR3 spans 15 amino acids. The CDR3 spells CASSYSPASGNTIYF. CDR3 coding DNA: TGTGCCAGCAGTTACTCGCCAGCCTCTGGAAACACCATATATTTT.

This clonotype was seen only a few times. V usage is TRBV12-3 or TRBV12-4 and J usage is TRBJ2-5; 7 nucleotides align to TRBD2. J gave up 4 bases and V 5 bases, and 10 bases lay outside the gene matches. This CDR3 comprises 15 residues. The CDR3 sequence: CASSGGLVISETQYF. The CDR3 DNA follows: TGTGCCAGCAGTGGAGGACTAGTTATCTCAGAGACCCAGTACTTC.

A few counts support this clonotype. The chain carries TRBV20-1 and TRBJ1-6, with D possibly TRBD1 on 5 matching bases. The CDR3 length is 14 residues. Per the germline V gene, CDR1 is DFQATT and CDR2 is SNEGSKA (reference sequence). V was cut by 1 base and J by 6 bases, with 10 bases left in between. CDR3 amino acids: CSARAGWANSPLHF. As DNA, the CDR3 is TGCAGTGCTAGAGCAGGGTGGGCTAATTCACCCCTCCACTTT.

This clonotype has more than one count but fewer than ten. The genes are TRBV11-2 and TRBJ2-2; 8 nucleotides align to TRBD2. The CDR3 totals 16 residues. CDR1 is SGHAT, CDR2 FQNNGV, per germline. Germline trimming cut 1 base from V and 6 bases from J; bases unmatched to any gene: 7. CDR3 DNA sequence: TGTGCCAGCAGCTTAGGACGGGGGGGCAGTCCCGGGGAGCTGTTTTTT. It codes for CASSLGRGGSPGELFF.

The chain couples TRBV24-1 to TRBJ2-3; 8 bases map to TRBD1. CDR1 KGHDR and CDR2 SFDVKD come from the germline V gene. Trimming removed 4 bases from V and 4 bases from J; junction bases left unmatched: 15. The CDR3 runs to 18 residues. The CDR3 bases are TGTGCCACCAGTGACCCTAAGGGAGACAGGGGTCGCCCAGATACGCAGTATTTT. Translated, it gives CATSDPKGDRGRPDTQYF.

This clonotype was counted ten times or more. The chain carries TRBV18 and TRBJ2-1; weak D call: TRBD1 (5 bases). V was pared by 0 bases and J by 5 bases, with 8 bases between. Germline CDR1 is KGHSH and CDR2 is LQKENI. This CDR3 contains 14 residues. This CDR3 is CASSPPGVDNEQFF. The CDR3 nucleotides read TGTGCCAGCTCACCACCAGGGGTGGACAATGAGCAGTTCTTC. The complete variable domain, with remaining parts taken from reference TRBV18 and TRBJ2-1, reads NAGVMQNPRHLVRRRGQEARLRCSPMKGHSHVYWYRQLPEEGLKFMVYLQKENIIDESGMPKERFSAEFPKEGPSILRIQQVVRGDSAAYFCASSPPGVDNEQFFGPGTRLTVL.